This T cell receptor (beta chain) derives from a study of human T cells and chemical hapten exposure. Across the whole study: A patient group, mainly female, showed alopecia areata, totalis or universalis.

Time point: patch test 2, 6 weeks after DPC sensitization. This sample's treatment: therapeutic diphenylcyclopropenone sensitization with weekly scalp DPC. Regarding the study as a whole: After DPC sensitization, TCRs above 1 in 1000 frequency showed no change.

For this clonotype: What it binds is unknown.

The ends lost 10 bases at V and 7 bases at J; junction bases unmatched: 13. Germline V CDR1 and CDR2: MDHEN, SYDVKM. The CDR3 has 15 amino acids. TCRdb redid the calling of the RACE reads with MiXCR, one entry per CDR3 protein. Of roughly 380,000 distinct CDR3 sequences in the sample, about 6% were seen once. The chain couples TRBV28 to TRBJ2-1; 10 bases are shared with TRBD2. The sequence was obtained from a woman younger than 30 with alopecia areata. Some clones in this sample may be carry-over from other donors' samples. The sample here was whole blood, taken in connection with sensitization to the hapten diphenylcyclopropenone (DPC). The CDR3 region has the DNA TGTGCCACCACGGGACCGGGACTAGCGTGGAATGAGCAGTTCTTC. Residues: CATTGPGLAWNEQFF.